This TCR beta chain stems from a study of CXCR3-negative and CXCR3-positive naive CD8 T cells. Carrying UMI labels, the TRB cDNA libraries were prepared through 5' RACE. TCRdb reprocessed the 5' RACE reads and reports one entry per CDR3 protein, with no DNA. The table lists approximately 47,000 distinct CDR3 sequences, with 2% to 2.5% in the top ten. CDR3 length equals 11 residues. Germline V lookup: CDR1 ENHRY, CDR2 SYGVKD. Material for sequencing was naive CXCR3- CD8+ T cells from blood. Subset described: CD45RO-CCR7+CD27+CD95- naive CD8+ T cells lacking CXCR3 (TNR3-). This sequence joins TRBV10-3 and TRBJ1-1. This sequence was found in a human donor in good health. Some clones in this sample may be carry-over from other donors' samples. CDR3 protein: CATKKGTEAFF.